Presented here are 22 T cell receptor beta chains from one specimen sequenced in a study of OX40 agonist ivuxolimab in advanced cancers. The repertoire was sequenced with immunoSEQ multiplex PCR; TCRdb's copy has only in-frame clones and lacks some. The sample includes about 75,000 clones, 86% of them seen just once. Sequencing used CD4+ or CD8+ T cells sorted from blood, obtained in a trial of the OX40 agonist ivuxolimab. The receptors were sampled from an adult with an advanced solid tumor such as melanoma, head and neck, liver or kidney cancer.

Details on this clone: This is likely an artifact of a read error, given a far larger clone one base away. This chain joins TRBV4-1 and TRBJ1-3; D call uncertain. V was clipped by 4 bases and J by 0 bases, with 16 bases between them. Germline CDR1 reads MGHRA; CDR2 reads YSYEKL. The CDR3 is made up of 17 amino acids. CDR3 nucleotide sequence: TGCGCCAGCAGCCTCGGAACCTACTCGAGCTCTGGAAACACCATATATTTT. Translation: CASSLGTYSSSGNTIYF.

V is TRBV6-5 and J is TRBJ1-2, with 7 nucleotides matching TRBD1. The CDR3 contains 16 residues. The V segment lost 0 bases and the J segment 3 bases; nucleotides outside the gene matches: 7. Germline V CDR1 and CDR2: MNHEY, SVGAGI. CDR3 sequence: CASSYSSGTAYYGYTF. The CDR3 nucleotides are TGTGCCAGCAGTTACTCTTCCGGGACAGCCTACTATGGCTACACCTTC.

This clone showed up just once. The V and J genes are TRBV7-6 and TRBJ2-2; weak D call: TRBD2 (6 bases). Trimming pared 0 bases from V and 5 bases from J, leaving 7 bases between. Germline V gene lookup returns CDR1 SGHVS and CDR2 FNYEAQ. There are 14 residues in the CDR3. The CDR3 sequence: CASSLAGGTGELFF. The CDR3 DNA sequence: TGTGCCAGCAGCTTAGCGGGGGGTACCGGGGAGCTGTTTTTT.

This chain's CDR3 is CASSSYRRDGHNEQFF. The CDR3, as DNA: TGTGCCAGCAGTTCCTACAGGAGAGACGGGCACAATGAGCAGTTCTTC. The rearrangement joins TRBV27 to TRBJ2-1, with D possibly being TRBD1 (5 bases). The V gene's germline CDR1 is MNHEY and CDR2 SMNVEV (reference sequence). The CDR3 covers 16 residues. The V end was cut by 4 bases, the J end by 5 bases, with 18 bases between.

The J gene is TRBJ1-5, the V gene TRBV2, with D perhaps matching TRBD1 (6 bases). Between the trimmed V and J ends, which lost 8 bases and 0 bases, there was a span of 11 bases. This CDR3 is 14 amino acids long. In germline, CDR1 is SNHLY, CDR2 FYNNEI. CDR3 protein: CASGRDNSNQPQHF. In DNA, the CDR3 is TGTGCCAGCGGACGGGACAATAGCAATCAGCCCCAGCATTTT.

The rearrangement joins TRBV7-6 to TRBJ1-4; D uncertain. Germline CDR1 and CDR2: SGHVS and FNYEAQ. The CDR3 length is 16 residues. V lost 5 bases and J 1 base, leaving 14 bases between the germline ends. DNA for the CDR3: TGTGCCAGCAGCCCCCAGGACGGGAGAACTAATGAAAAACTGTTTTTT. It yields the protein CASSPQDGRTNEKLFF.

This clone was observed a single time. The chain couples TRBV6-5 to TRBJ1-1; D possibly corresponds to TRBD1 (6 bases). V dropped 0 bases and J dropped 4 bases, with 15 bases sitting between them. Germline V lookup: CDR1 MNHEY, CDR2 SVGAGI. The CDR3 loop spans 16 amino acids. The CDR3 here is CASSYSLGGGGTEAFF. The CDR3 region has the DNA TGTGCCAGCAGTTACTCACTGGGGGGCGGGGGCACTGAAGCTTTCTTT.

This clone was recorded a few times. V usage is TRBV7-9 and J usage is TRBJ1-1; D is uncertain. Germline CDR1 is SEHNR and CDR2 is FQNEAQ (reference sequence). V was shortened by 4 bases and J by 4 bases, with 13 bases between the two germline ends. This CDR3 spans 14 amino acids. The CDR3: CASSSSSRGTEAFF. CDR3 DNA: TGTGCCAGCAGCTCCTCCTCCCGGGGCACTGAAGCTTTCTTT.

This chain joins TRBV5-1 and TRBJ2-5; D gene ambiguous. With 2 bases removed from V and 5 bases from J, the gap between germline ends came to 16 bases. The germline V gene has CDR1 SGHRS and CDR2 YFSETQ. There are 15 residues in the CDR3. In DNA form, the CDR3 reads TGCGCCAGCAGCTTCTCCGTCCCAGGCAGGGAGACCCAGTACTTC. Protein product: CASSFSVPGRETQYF.

V and J are TRBV5-1 and TRBJ2-7; D may match TRBD1 or TRBD2 (5 bases each). V was shortened by 4 bases and J by 2 bases, with 13 bases between the two germline ends. This CDR3 has 14 residues. Germline lookup yields CDR1 SGHRS and CDR2 YFSETQ. As DNA, the CDR3 is TGCGCCAGCAGCGGGGGTATGATCGCCTACGAGCAGTACTTC. Protein: CASSGGMIAYEQYF.

The V gene is TRBV6-1, the J gene TRBJ1-2, with TRBD1 as a possible D gene (5 bases). The V gene's germline CDR1 is MNHNS and CDR2 SASEGT. V was shortened by 3 bases and J by 8 bases, with 13 bases between the two germline ends. The CDR3 is 13 amino acids. The CDR3 region has the DNA TGTGCCAGCAGTGAGTCGGGGAGGGACGGCTACACCTTC. Protein sequence: CASSESGRDGYTF.

The chain joins TRBV9 to TRBJ1-2; 7 nucleotides line up with TRBD1. J lost 5 bases, V lost 3 bases, and 10 bases had no gene match. CDR1 is SGDLS and CDR2 is YYNGEE in the germline V gene. There are 15 residues in the CDR3. The CDR3 DNA follows: TGTGCCAGCAGCGCCTCGACAGGGAGTCAGTATGGCTACACCTTC. Its translation is CASSASTGSQYGYTF.

This clone was seen a few times. This rearrangement joins TRBV11-2 to TRBJ1-5; D remains unclear. Germline lookup yields CDR1 SGHAT and CDR2 FQNNGV. This CDR3 contains 13 residues. Trimming removed 5 bases from V and 0 bases from J, with 5 bases in between. Written as DNA, the CDR3 is TGTGCCAGCAGCCAGAATAGCAATCAGCCCCAGCATTTT. It specifies CASSQNSNQPQHF.

This clone has a single count. The V and J genes are TRBV30 and TRBJ2-1; 13 bases are a match to TRBD2. Germline V gives CDR1 GTSNPN, CDR2 SVGIG (reference sequence). The CDR3 extends over 14 amino acids. Germline trimming cut 7 bases from V and 3 bases from J; bases unmatched to any gene: 3. CDR3 region: CALLAGGLYNEQFF. The CDR3 DNA follows: TGTGCCTTACTAGCGGGGGGGCTCTACAATGAGCAGTTCTTC.

The V call is TRBV6-5, the J call TRBJ1-2, with D unresolved. Germline V gene lookup returns CDR1 MNHEY and CDR2 SVGAGI. This CDR3 is 13 amino acids long. Trimming left V 6 bases short and J 4 bases short, with 12 bases between. CDR3 bases: TGTGCCAGCAGCCAAAGAACCAGCTATGGCTACACCTTC. The encoded protein is CASSQRTSYGYTF.

V usage is TRBV6-1 and J usage is TRBJ2-1; 7 positions agree with TRBD2. Germline CDR1 MNHNS, CDR2 SASEGT. The trim removed 7 bases at V and 0 bases at J, leaving 6 bases unmatched. The CDR3 has 15 amino acids. The CDR3 nucleotides read TGTGCCAGCATTCCACCGGGGGGCTCCTACAATGAGCAGTTCTTC. This translates into CASIPPGGSYNEQFF.

The CDR3 loop reads CASRQEGQNTGELFF. CDR3 sequence (DNA): TGTGCCAGCAGGCAAGAGGGACAGAACACCGGGGAGCTGTTTTTT. The chain links TRBV2 to TRBJ2-2, with D tentatively TRBD1 (6 bases). The CDR3 covers 15 residues. The V gene's germline CDR1 is SNHLY and CDR2 FYNNEI. Trimming removed 6 bases from V and 1 base from J, with 12 bases in between.

The genes are TRBV4-1 and TRBJ2-5, with TRBD1 matching over 10 bases. Germline trimming cut 4 bases from V and 5 bases from J; bases unmatched to any gene: 13. CDR1 MGHRA and CDR2 YSYEKL come from the germline V gene. This CDR3 spans 17 amino acids. The CDR3 protein is CASSLLYSGQGLETQYF. In DNA form, the CDR3 reads TGCGCCAGCAGCCTCTTATACTCGGGACAGGGGCTGGAGACCCAGTACTTC.

This chain uses TRBV11-2 with TRBJ1-5, with a possible D match to TRBD1 (6 bases). The CDR3 contains 13 residues. Trimming removed 4 bases from V and 5 bases from J, with 9 bases in between. CDR1 is SGHAT and CDR2 is FQNNGV in the germline V gene. The CDR3 loop reads CASSSAGDQPQHF. The CDR3 region has the DNA TGTGCCAGCAGCTCGGCAGGGGATCAGCCCCAGCATTTT.

This clone was detected only once. The chain is built from TRBV5-4 and TRBJ2-3, with 14 nucleotides matching TRBD2. The V gene's germline CDR1 is SGHNT and CDR2 YYREEE (reference sequence). Trimming at V came to 4 bases and at J to 1 base, leaving 11 bases not matched to a gene. The CDR3 spans 19 residues. The CDR3 region is CASSRGLAGVDLGTDTQYF. The CDR3 coding sequence is TGTGCCAGCAGCAGGGGACTAGCGGGAGTAGATCTCGGCACAGATACGCAGTATTTT.

V and J are TRBV15 and TRBJ1-3, with D hard to call. The CDR3 consists of 12 residues. Trimming took off 0 bases at V and 7 bases at J, with 4 bases between the two ends. Germline loops: CDR1 LNHNV, CDR2 YYDKDF (reference sequence). CDR3 DNA: TGTGCCACCAGCAGAGATCCCAACACCATATATTTT. Its translation is CATSRDPNTIYF.

CDR3 coding DNA: TGTGCCAGTAGTCCCCCCCCTTTCGGGAGCGGGGCCTACGAGCAGTACTTC. Translation: CASSPPPFGSGAYEQYF. The rearrangement joins TRBV19 to TRBJ2-7; 7 bases match TRBD2. Trimming at V came to 5 bases and at J to 2 bases, leaving 15 bases not matched to a gene. CDR3 length: 17 residues. CDR1 is LNHDA and CDR2 is SQIVND in the germline V gene (reference sequence).